Following are 28 T cell receptor beta chains from one sample sequenced in a study of CD8+CD57+ T cells in acquired aplastic anemia. The template for TCR beta VDJ and CDR3 sequence profiling was genomic DNA. In TCRdb, the reads were re-called with MiXCR into one record per CDR3 protein. This sample has some 410,000 distinct CDR3 sequences, with 65% to 80% found just once. The sequenced material came from sorted CD4+, CD8+, or CD8+CD57+ T cells (not recorded which) from PBMCs. The receptors come from a human donor in good health, serving as a control.

This clonotype was counted at least ten times. The genes are TRBV27 and TRBJ1-2, with a tentative D call TRBD1 (5 bases). CDR3 length equals 13 residues. V was shortened by 6 bases and J by 8 bases, with 16 bases between the two germline ends. CDR1 and CDR2 from the germline V gene are MNHEY and SMNVEV (reference sequence). The CDR3 DNA reads as TGTGCCAGCAGCGAGCGGGGCTATGGGGGCTACACCTTC. As protein: CASSERGYGGYTF.

The chain joins TRBV7-9 to TRBJ2-3; D remains ambiguous. V lost 5 bases, J lost 12 bases, and 27 bases lay in between. This CDR3 has 16 residues. The germline gives CDR1 SEHNR, CDR2 FQNEAQ (reference sequence). The CDR3 protein is CASSVVDGTSTDPQYF. CDR3 DNA sequence: TGTGCCAGCAGCGTAGTGGACGGAACAAGCACAGATCCCCAGTATTTT.

The chain carries TRBV20-1 and TRBJ2-2, with TRBD2 matching over 11 bases. The CDR3 contains 15 residues. V dropped 3 bases and J dropped 6; count of bases not matched to a gene: 6. Looked up from germline, CDR1 is DFQATT and CDR2 is SNEGSKA (reference sequence). The CDR3 protein is CSASVPSGGSGELFF. The DNA for the CDR3 is TGCAGTGCTAGCGTGCCTAGCGGGGGGTCCGGGGAGCTGTTTTTT.

The V and J genes are TRBV7-2 and TRBJ2-7, with 7 bases matching TRBD1. From germline, CDR1 is SGHTA and CDR2 FQGNSA. V was pared by 5 bases and J by 3 bases, with 10 bases of the junction left unmatched. The CDR3 contains 15 residues. In DNA, the CDR3 is TGTGCCAGCAGCCCAAGTGTGACAGGGAGCTACGAGCAGTACTTC. This encodes CASSPSVTGSYEQYF.

There are a few counts of this clonotype. This CDR3 is missing its conserved last phenylalanine or tryptophan, likely due to a read error. This chain uses TRBV7-9 with TRBJ1-6; the D is unclear. The CDR3 runs 15 residues. Germline-derived CDR1 and CDR2 are SEHNR and FQNEAQ (reference sequence). V lost 5 bases, J lost 7 bases, and 15 bases lay in between. In DNA form, the CDR3 reads TGTGCCAGCAGCCTTTACGAAGGTGGGAATTCACCCCTCCACTCT. Translation: CASSLYEGGNSPLHS.

This clonotype occurred a few times. J is TRBJ2-3 and V is TRBV2; D may be TRBD1 (5 bases). Trimming shortened V by 2 bases and J by 14 bases, and 20 bases separated the two germline ends. Germline V gives CDR1 SNHLY, CDR2 FYNNEI. CDR3 length equals 14 residues. The CDR3 DNA follows: TGTGCCAGCAGTGAATCGTGGGGCCGCGTTTCGTTGTATTTT. This encodes CASSESWGRVSLYF. Combining the CDR3 with reference TRBV2 and TRBJ2-3 gives the whole variable domain EPEVTQTPSHQVTQMGQEVILRCVPISNHLYFYWYRQILGQKVEFLVSFYNNEISEKSEIFDDQFSVERPDGSNFTLKIRSTKLEDSAMYFCASSESWGRVSLYFGPGTRLTVL.

The chain employs TRBV5-8 and TRBJ2-2; D uncertain. The CDR3 is 15 residues long. V lost 4 bases and J 4 bases, leaving 14 bases between the germline ends. Looked up from germline, CDR1 is SGHTS and CDR2 is YDEGEE. CDR3 protein: CASSRKRGITGELFF. CDR3 in DNA: TGTGCCAGCAGCCGGAAGAGAGGTATCACCGGGGAGCTGTTTTTT.

The chain links TRBV20-1 to TRBJ2-3, with D unclear. Germline V gene sequence: CDR1 DFQATT, CDR2 SNEGSKA (reference sequence). CDR3 size: 18 residues. V was trimmed by 3 bases and J by 2 bases, leaving 24 bases between them. The CDR3 loop reads CSARGYKNTDSNTDTQYF. The DNA for the CDR3 is TGCAGTGCTAGGGGGTATAAGAACACTGACTCTAACACAGATACGCAGTATTTT.

This clonotype has at least ten counts. The chain is built from TRBV9 and TRBJ1-1; possible D gene TRBD1, 5 bases. CDR3 size: 15 residues. V lost 1 base, J lost 2 bases, and 12 bases lay in between. CDR1 and CDR2 from the germline V gene are SGDLS and YYNGEE. DNA of the CDR3: TGTGCCAGCAGCGTATCCGGTCAGGGAAACACTGAAGCTTTCTTT. Amino acids: CASSVSGQGNTEAFF.

The chain employs TRBV2 and TRBJ1-6; 7 positions agree with TRBD1. From germline, CDR1 is SNHLY and CDR2 FYNNEI. The CDR3 loop spans 13 amino acids. After removal of 7 bases from V and 9 bases from J, the junction contained 6 bases not matched to a gene. CDR3 DNA: TGTGCCAGCACCTGGACAGGTGGTTCACCCCTCCACTTT. The encoded protein is CASTWTGGSPLHF. The full variable domain, in which reference TRBV2 and TRBJ1-6 provide the parts outside the CDR3, is EPEVTQTPSHQVTQMGQEVILRCVPISNHLYFYWYRQILGQKVEFLVSFYNNEISEKSEIFDDQFSVERPDGSNFTLKIRSTKLEDSAMYFCASTWTGGSPLHFGNGTRLTVT.

Concerning this clonotype itself: The CDR3 ends on some other residue instead of the conserved phenylalanine or tryptophan, so this is likely a read error. The limits of the CDR3 on the DNA are not certain, so only TCRdb's listed CDR3 is given. This rearrangement joins TRBV7-2 to TRBJ1-1. From its first to its last residue, the CDR3 has 13 amino acids. Germline V gives CDR1 SGHTA, CDR2 FQGNSA. The CDR3 reads CASSQDELAASTD.

This clonotype was counted only a few times. A junction end diverges from the germline sequence, so it may reflect a read error. The J gene is TRBJ1-5, the V gene TRBV12-3 or TRBV12-4; 10 bases line up with TRBD1. CDR3 length: 18 amino acids. The CDR3 region has the DNA TGTGCCACCAGTGATGTACCGACCGGGACAGGGGTCATTCAGCCCCAGCATTTT. Translated: CATSDVPTGTGVIQPQHF.

The rearrangement uses TRBV7-2 and TRBJ1-5, with D unresolved. The germline V and J ends were trimmed by 1 base and 2 bases, with 12 bases remaining between them. This CDR3 comprises 16 residues. Germline-derived CDR1 and CDR2 are SGHTA and FQGNSA. The chain's CDR3 is CASSLVSSQGNQPQHF. In DNA, the CDR3 is TGTGCCAGCAGCTTAGTTAGTTCCCAGGGCAATCAGCCCCAGCATTTT.

The chain couples TRBV9 to TRBJ2-7, with D tentatively TRBD1 (7 bases). This CDR3 contains 16 residues. Per the germline V gene, CDR1 is SGDLS and CDR2 is YYNGEE. V dropped 4 bases and J dropped 4 bases, with 21 bases sitting between them. The CDR3 protein is CASSLRQGGTGYEQYF. The CDR3, as DNA: TGTGCCAGCAGCCTGCGACAGGGCGGGACCGGGTACGAGCAGTACTTC. The complete variable domain, with remaining parts taken from reference TRBV9 and TRBJ2-7, reads DSGVTQTPKHLITATGQRVTLRCSPRSGDLSVYWYQQSLDQGLQFLIQYYNGEERAKGNILERFSAQQFPDLHSELNLSSLELGDSALYFCASSLRQGGTGYEQYFGPGTRLTVT.

Remarks on this clonotype: The junction shows a germline mismatch at one end, possibly a read error. The V gene is TRBV20-1, the J gene TRBJ2-1; weak D call: TRBD1 (6 bases). From germline, CDR1 is DFQATT and CDR2 SNEGSKA (reference sequence). The CDR3 runs to 10 residues. The CDR3 nucleotides read TGCAGTGCTACGACAGGACAGCGGAGCTTC. Translation: CSATTGQRSF.

V gene TRBV20-1 combines with J gene TRBJ1-3; possibly TRBD1 for D (5 bases). The CDR3 extends over 16 amino acids. CDR1 DFQATT and CDR2 SNEGSKA come from the germline V gene (reference sequence). The germline V and J ends were trimmed by 3 bases and 2 bases, with 17 bases remaining between them. The CDR3 spells CSASSPDTDTGNTIYF. Written as DNA, the CDR3 is TGCAGTGCTAGTAGCCCGGACACAGATACTGGAAACACCATATATTTT.

The gene calls are TRBV15 and TRBJ2-7; D might be TRBD1 (5 bases). The V end was cut by 3 bases, the J end by 0 bases, with 9 bases between. The CDR3 is made up of 14 amino acids. The germline V gene has CDR1 LNHNV and CDR2 YYDKDF (reference sequence). The CDR3 is CATSRDIASYEQYF. CDR3 nucleotides: TGTGCCACCAGCAGGGACATAGCCTCCTACGAGCAGTACTTC. The complete variable domain, with remaining parts taken from reference TRBV15 and TRBJ2-7, reads DAMVIQNPRYQVTQFGKPVTLSCSQTLNHNVMYWYQQKSSQAPKLLFHYYDKDFNNEADTPDNFQSRRPNTSFCFLDIRSPGLGDTAMYLCATSRDIASYEQYFGPGTRLTVT.

The chain links TRBV19 to TRBJ2-1; TRBD1 aligns across 7 bases. The ends lost 5 bases at V and 8 bases at J; junction bases unmatched: 9. CDR3 length: 14 residues. The germline gives CDR1 LNHDA, CDR2 SQIVND (reference sequence). CDR3 sequence reads: CASSSQGERDEQFF. The CDR3 DNA reads as TGTGCCAGTAGTTCCCAGGGGGAGAGGGATGAGCAGTTCTTC.

At least ten counts were recorded for this clonotype. This chain connects TRBV5-5 to TRBJ1-1, with unresolved D. With 0 bases removed from V and 11 bases from J, the gap between germline ends came to 14 bases. CDR1 is SGHKS, CDR2 YYEKEE, per germline (reference sequence). CDR3 length: 13 amino acids. CDR3 amino acids: CASSLAVTDGAFF. The CDR3, as DNA: TGTGCCAGCAGCTTGGCGGTTACAGACGGGGCTTTCTTT.

This clonotype appeared many times. This rearrangement joins TRBV5-1 to TRBJ1-1; D gene ambiguous. Germline V gives CDR1 SGHRS, CDR2 YFSETQ. Trimming pared 4 bases from V and 1 base from J, leaving 20 bases between. This CDR3 region has 17 residues. CDR3 DNA sequence: TGCGCCAGCAGCGCGGGGAGTGTCCCGGTCGGGAACACTGAAGCTTTCTTT. Its protein is CASSAGSVPVGNTEAFF.

The chain has TRBV19 and TRBJ2-3; 8 bases agree with TRBD2. The CDR3 extends over 14 amino acids. The J segment lost 11 bases and the V segment lost 5 bases, leaving 12 bases of the junction unmatched. The germline V gene has CDR1 LNHDA and CDR2 SQIVND (reference sequence). The CDR3 DNA is TGTGCCAGTAGTTTGCGGGGGGAAGTCGGGGAGCAGTATTTT. This codes for CASSLRGEVGEQYF.

This clonotype was seen many times. The J gene is TRBJ2-5, the V gene TRBV5-1; tentatively, D is TRBD2 (5 bases). The CDR3 covers 14 residues. Trimming took off 0 bases at V and 5 bases at J, with 11 bases between the two ends. CDR1 and CDR2 (germline): SGHRS, YFSETQ. CDR3 sequence reads: CASSLGGSWETQYF. The CDR3 DNA reads as TGCGCCAGCAGCTTGGGTGGGAGTTGGGAGACCCAGTACTTC. Together with reference TRBV5-1 and TRBJ2-5, the CDR3 gives the full variable domain: KAGVTQTPRYLIKTRGQQVTLSCSPISGHRSVSWYQQTPGQGLQFLFEYFSETQRNKGNFPGRFSGRQFSNSRSEMNVSTLELGDSALYLCASSLGGSWETQYFGPGTRLLVL.

J is TRBJ1-4 and V is TRBV2; D gene uncertain. V lost 5 bases and J 17 bases, leaving 30 bases between the germline ends. This CDR3 comprises 16 residues. Germline CDR1 and CDR2: SNHLY and FYNNEI. CDR3 nucleotides: TGTGCCAGCAGTTTACCTTTGGCAGTCCCTGATACGCAGTTTTTTTTT. Its protein is CASSLPLAVPDTQFFF.

As for this clonotype: Germline is not matched at one junction end, which may reflect a read error. The chain links TRBV20-1 to TRBJ2-7, with D possibly TRBD1 on 6 matching bases. The CDR3 consists of 12 residues. Germline lookup yields CDR1 DFQATT and CDR2 SNEGSKA (reference sequence). The CDR3 is CSAGQTTYEQHF. The CDR3 coding sequence is TGCAGTGCCGGACAGACTACCTACGAGCAGCACTTC.

Only one count was recorded for this clonotype. This chain uses TRBV2 with TRBJ1-2, with D perhaps TRBD1 (5 bases). The CDR3 runs 16 residues. V was shortened by 6 bases and J by 6 bases, with 23 bases between the two germline ends. Germline-derived CDR1 and CDR2 are SNHLY and FYNNEI. The CDR3 nucleotides are TGTGCCAGCAGACCGGGGACCCCGGGACGGCACCATGGCTACACCTTC. Protein product: CASRPGTPGRHHGYTF.

This clonotype occurred once. The chain couples TRBV15 to TRBJ1-1; D unresolved. Trimming left V 0 bases short and J 4 bases short, with 9 bases between. CDR1 and CDR2 (germline): LNHNV, YYDKDF (reference sequence). The length of the CDR3 is 14 residues. CDR3 bases: TGTGCCACCAGCAGAGAGGGATGGAGCACTGAAGCTTTCTTT. Translated: CATSREGWSTEAFF.

Remarks on this clonotype: No conserved phenylalanine or tryptophan is present at the end of the CDR3, so a read error is the likely explanation. This chain connects TRBV19 to TRBJ1-1; 11 bases align to TRBD1. The CDR3 runs 15 residues. Germline assignment: CDR1 LNHDA and CDR2 SQIVND (reference sequence). Trimming at V came to 4 bases and at J to 11 bases, leaving 12 bases not matched to a gene. This chain's CDR3 is CASSTDPGTGGDAFS. The CDR3 DNA reads TGTGCCAGTAGTACGGATCCTGGGACAGGGGGAGACGCTTTCTCT.

V gene TRBV12-3 or TRBV12-4 combines with J gene TRBJ2-2; D not certain. The CDR3 has 15 residues. V lost 7 bases, J lost 3 bases, and 15 bases lay in between. The CDR3 DNA is TGTGCCAGCACTAAAGACGTACTCGACACCGGGGAGCTGTTTTTT. Its translation: CASTKDVLDTGELFF.